This TCR beta chain emerged from a study of T cells in Graves' hyperthyroidism and ophthalmopathy. Amplification of TCR beta CDR3 regions was performed using RNA transcripts as template. During a first-round RT-PCR of the TCR CDR3, the HTBI primer set was used. TCRdb redid the calling of the multiplex PCR reads with MiXCR, one entry per CDR3 protein. The sample consists of some 560,000 distinct CDR3 sequences, about 14% of them appearing once. In the case of this clonotype: This may stem from a read error, because a much larger clone lies one nucleotide away.

In germline, CDR1 is SGHTA, CDR2 FQGNSA. The CDR3 has 13 amino acids. V lost 7 bases, J lost 1 base, and 10 bases lay in between. Sequenced material: blood. J is TRBJ1-1 and V is TRBV7-2, with D possibly being TRBD1 (5 bases). The sequence came from a woman in her thirties or forties with Graves' hyperthyroidism. The CDR3: CASNFGGNTEAFF. DNA of the CDR3: TGTGCCAGCAACTTCGGGGGGAACACTGAAGCTTTCTTT.